This TCR beta chain was documented in a study of tumor-infiltrating lymphocytes in primary liver carcinoma. Study details: The study reported T1-T3 N0M0 tumors spanning 4.2 to 10 cm. The yield of productive TCRbeta reads per sample was roughly 3.65 to 8 million and was similar across tissue types.

Making TCR beta cDNA involved approximately 0.5 ug total RNA and a constant-region primer. Libraries for TCR beta were built through three nested multiplex PCR rounds, which together made up a slightly modified ARM-PCR procedure. Rounds one and two of PCR, each of 9 to 11 cycles, were primed with TRBV1-TRBV30 forward primers and a C-beta reverse primer. TCRdb independently ran MiXCR on the multiplex PCR reads; one entry per CDR3 protein. This sample has about 32,000 distinct CDR3 sequences, with 70% to 80% found just once. Germline CDR1 and CDR2: SGHVS and FQNEAQ. CDR3 size: 14 residues. Joint extraction of RNA and DNA used roughly 19-31 mg of bulk tissue that was unsorted. Comment on this clonotype: Because it lacks the conserved phenylalanine or tryptophan at the end, this CDR3 is likely a read error.

This clonotype originated in a man between 35 and 55 years old with primary liver carcinoma and hepatitis B virus infection. The sample consisted of liver tumor tissue from sampling region 4. Subset noted: tumor region T4, right-lateral pole. V usage is TRBV7-8 and J usage is TRBJ2-5; 9 bases map to TRBD1. CDR3: CPSSITGGRETQYL. CDR3 sequence (DNA): TGTCCCAGCAGCATCACAGGGGGCAGAGAGACCCAGTACCTC.